This TCR beta chain was recovered during a study of blood T cells in healthy people across ages. Study findings and constraints: While age rose, TCR beta diversity per million T cells dropped in a roughly linear way. Researchers report that TCR beta diversity correlated strongly with naive T cell percentage.

Next came a second PCR, run for about 7 to 12 cycles, which used a sample-barcoded 5' primer along with a J-beta primer mix. MiXCR was run by TCRdb on the 5' RACE reads, yielding one entry per CDR3 protein. The table has hundreds of thousands of distinct CDR3 sequences, approximately 21% seen once. Each sample used at least 6.5 million PBMCs. Germline V gene lookup returns CDR1 DFQATT and CDR2 SNEGSKA (reference sequence). This CDR3 spans 14 amino acids. Trimming took 6 bases from V and 1 from J; bases not matched to a gene: 5. This clonotype was recorded a few times. Its antigen is still unknown. The sequencing sample was made of blood. The TCR comes from a man between 65 and 80 years old in good health. V is TRBV20-1 and J is TRBJ2-1, with 8 positions matching TRBD2. The CDR3 sequence: CSARGGRSYNEQFF. The CDR3 DNA follows: TGCAGTGCCCGAGGCGGGAGGTCCTACAATGAGCAGTTCTTC.